A single sample gave rise to the 29 T cell receptor beta chains below, sequenced in a study of T cell responses to AZD1222 COVID-19 vaccine. Data came from immunoSEQ multiplex PCR; TCRdb stores just in-frame clones and leaves some out. The sample consists of 100,000 or so clones, less than 90% of them appearing once. The source material was peripheral blood, sampled on day 0 of AZD1222 vaccination. These receptors came from an adult in good health.

The chain uses TRBV28 and TRBJ1-2; tentative D call: TRBD1 (5 bases). CDR1 is MDHEN and CDR2 is SYDVKM in the germline V gene. The V end lost 5 bases, the J end lost 4 bases, and 17 bases lay between the germline ends. The CDR3 loop spans 15 amino acids. CDR3 DNA: TGTGCCAGCAGTCCTAGCCTCGGGGGGGGCTATGGCTACACCTTC. Amino acid sequence: CASSPSLGGGYGYTF.

The J gene is TRBJ2-2, the V gene TRBV11-3; TRBD2 matches 7 bases. This CDR3 comprises 16 residues. Germline values: CDR1 SGHNT, CDR2 YENEEA. J gave up 7 bases and V 2 bases, and 10 bases lay outside the gene matches. In DNA form, the CDR3 reads TGTGCCAGCAGCTTAAATGCGGGAGCGCTAGGCGGGGAGCTGTTTTTT. As protein: CASSLNAGALGGELFF.

V gene TRBV6-5 combines with J gene TRBJ2-7; 11 nucleotides line up with TRBD2. Germline V CDR1 and CDR2: MNHEY, SVGAGI. This CDR3 has 14 residues. V dropped 8 bases and J dropped 0; count of bases not matched to a gene: 3. CDR3: CASSSGGSSYEQYF. The CDR3 DNA is TGTGCCAGCTCTAGCGGGGGGAGCTCCTACGAGCAGTACTTC.

The chain employs TRBV10-3 and TRBJ2-1; TRBD1 agrees at 8 bases. The CDR3 runs 16 residues. Germline values: CDR1 ENHRY, CDR2 SYGVKD. Trimming at V came to 5 bases and at J to 0 bases, leaving 6 bases not matched to a gene. The CDR3 nucleotides are TGTGCCATCAGTCCCGGACAGGGCAGCTCCTACAATGAGCAGTTCTTC. Its protein is CAISPGQGSSYNEQFF.

This chain connects TRBV7-2 to TRBJ2-6; 11 bases line up with TRBD1. CDR1 SGHTA and CDR2 FQGNSA come from the germline V gene. J gave up 0 bases and V 1 base, and 5 bases lay outside the gene matches. The CDR3 loop spans 19 amino acids. DNA of the CDR3: TGTGCCAGCAGCTTAGGGACAGGGGGCCCTCTCTCTGGGGCCAACGTCCTGACTTTC. Translating gives CASSLGTGGPLSGANVLTF.

The genes are TRBV3-1 (or the pseudogene TRBV3-2) and TRBJ1-4; no clear D gene. Trimming took off 0 bases at V and 4 bases at J, with 9 bases between the two ends. CDR1 and CDR2 from the germline V gene are LGHDT and YNNKEL (reference sequence). The CDR3 sequence is 15 residues long. The CDR3 nucleotides read TGTGCCAGCAGCCAAGATGGCGGATATAATGAAAAACTGTTTTTT. It yields the protein CASSQDGGYNEKLFF.

The chain recombines TRBV5-1 with TRBJ1-1; D remains ambiguous. CDR3 length: 12 residues. V was cut by 6 bases and J by 3 bases, with 9 bases left in between. Germline V gives CDR1 SGHRS, CDR2 YFSETQ. CDR3 protein: CASKDGDTEAFF. The CDR3 region has the DNA TGCGCCAGCAAGGACGGAGACACTGAAGCTTTCTTT. The whole variable domain, remainder taken from reference TRBV5-1 and TRBJ1-1, is KAGVTQTPRYLIKTRGQQVTLSCSPISGHRSVSWYQQTPGQGLQFLFEYFSETQRNKGNFPGRFSGRQFSNSRSEMNVSTLELGDSALYLCASKDGDTEAFFGQGTRLTVV.

V gene TRBV5-1 combines with J gene TRBJ1-3; 8 positions match TRBD1. Unmatched junction bases numbered 7, after V lost 5 bases and J lost 3 bases. This CDR3 has 15 residues. The germline V gene has CDR1 SGHRS and CDR2 YFSETQ. The CDR3 spells CASREGQGNGNTIYF. CDR3 sequence (DNA): TGCGCCAGCAGGGAAGGACAGGGAAATGGAAACACCATATATTTT.

The V call is TRBV19, the J call TRBJ2-6; D ambiguous. The length of the CDR3 is 16 residues. CDR1 is LNHDA and CDR2 is SQIVND in the germline V gene (reference sequence). Trimming pared 1 base from V and 0 bases from J, leaving 7 bases between. The CDR3: CASSIGPSSGANVLTF. CDR3 in DNA: TGTGCCAGTAGTATAGGTCCTAGCTCTGGGGCCAACGTCCTGACTTTC.

The genes are TRBV7-9 and TRBJ1-1; D possibly corresponds to TRBD1 (6 bases). This CDR3 contains 16 residues. Germline CDR1 SEHNR, CDR2 FQNEAQ (reference sequence). V shed 5 bases and J shed 0 bases, with 16 bases lying between them. The DNA of the CDR3 is TGTGCCAGCAGCAAATTACAGGGCAGGATGAACACTGAAGCTTTCTTT. Protein sequence: CASSKLQGRMNTEAFF.

The CDR3 spells CASSTGGIEQFF. The DNA for the CDR3 is TGTGCCAGTAGTACAGGGGGGATAGAGCAGTTCTTC. V and J are TRBV19 and TRBJ2-1, with D perhaps TRBD1 (7 bases). Trimming shortened V by 4 bases and J by 10 bases, and 11 bases separated the two germline ends. The germline gives CDR1 LNHDA, CDR2 SQIVND (reference sequence). The CDR3 loop spans 12 amino acids.

The chain is built from TRBV11-2 and TRBJ2-3; 10 positions match TRBD1. Germline trimming cut 3 bases from V and 1 base from J; bases unmatched to any gene: 1. CDR3 length: 15 residues. In germline, CDR1 is SGHAT, CDR2 FQNNGV. The CDR3 nucleotides read TGTGCCAGCAGCTTCGGACAGGGGGGCACAGATACGCAGTATTTT. It translates to CASSFGQGGTDTQYF.

This sequence joins TRBV30 and TRBJ1-1, with a weak D call TRBD1 (6 bases). CDR3 length: 13 amino acids. CDR1 GTSNPN and CDR2 SVGIG come from the germline V gene (reference sequence). Trimming pared 1 base from V and 8 bases from J, leaving 14 bases between. CDR3 in DNA: TGTGCCTGGAGTGCCTCAGGGGTCGGAGAAGCTTTCTTT. This codes for CAWSASGVGEAFF.

The V call is TRBV2, the J call TRBJ1-1, with D possibly matching TRBD1 (5 bases). This CDR3 has 12 amino acids. Trimming cost V 0 bases and J 10 bases, with 9 bases left between them. In germline, CDR1 is SNHLY, CDR2 FYNNEI. CDR3 sequence: CASSEAGRSAFF. CDR3 nucleotide sequence: TGTGCCAGCAGTGAAGCGGGGCGTTCAGCTTTCTTT.

The chain is built from TRBV6-1 and TRBJ1-2; D perhaps matches TRBD1 (5 bases). This CDR3 is built from 13 residues. Germline values: CDR1 MNHNS, CDR2 SASEGT. Trimming removed 2 bases at V and 6 bases at J, with 10 bases between. The CDR3 protein is CASSELVGDGYTF. The CDR3 coding sequence is TGTGCCAGCAGTGAATTGGTAGGGGATGGCTACACCTTC.

This rearrangement joins TRBV4-1 to TRBJ1-6; D gene ambiguous. The ends were cut back, 5 bases at V and 0 bases at J, with 8 bases in the middle. The CDR3 length is 15 residues. Germline lookup yields CDR1 MGHRA and CDR2 YSYEKL. The CDR3 loop reads CASSTVFSYNSPLHF. The CDR3 region has the DNA TGCGCCAGCAGCACGGTCTTCTCCTATAATTCACCCCTCCACTTT.

V usage is TRBV30 and J usage is TRBJ1-2; D call uncertain. CDR1 is GTSNPN and CDR2 is SVGIG in the germline V gene (reference sequence). This CDR3 has 13 residues. Trimming removed 4 bases from V and 5 bases from J, with 14 bases in between. The CDR3 sequence is CAWTTRPDYGYTF. The CDR3 region has the DNA TGTGCCTGGACCACCCGCCCGGATTATGGCTACACCTTC.

The V call is TRBV19, the J call TRBJ1-5; 7 nucleotides line up with TRBD1. The germline gives CDR1 LNHDA, CDR2 SQIVND (reference sequence). The junction had 20 bases not matched to a gene; V was cut back by 6 bases and J by 3 bases. The CDR3 is 19 residues long. The CDR3 DNA reads TGTGCCAGTAGCTGGGGTACAATAGACAGGGACGGGGACAATCAGCCCCAGCATTTT. This gives the protein CASSWGTIDRDGDNQPQHF.

The V and J genes are TRBV29-1 and TRBJ1-1; D gene unclear. Germline V gene lookup returns CDR1 SQVTM and CDR2 ANQGSEA. The CDR3 spans 12 residues. Trimming took off 6 bases at V and 0 bases at J, with 8 bases between the two ends. CDR3 sequence: CSVRVMNTEAFF. DNA for the CDR3: TGCAGCGTCCGCGTTATGAACACTGAAGCTTTCTTT. Complete variable domain (other parts from reference TRBV29-1 and TRBJ1-1): SAVISQKPSRDICQRGTSLTIQCQVDSQVTMMFWYRQQPGQSLTLIATANQGSEATYESGFVIDKFPISRPNLTFSTLTVSNMSPEDSSIYLCSVRVMNTEAFFGQGTRLTVV.

The chain uses TRBV5-1 and TRBJ1-1; 7 nucleotides line up with TRBD1. V shed 4 bases and J 2 bases; nucleotides not matched to a gene: 8. From germline, CDR1 is SGHRS and CDR2 YFSETQ. The CDR3 totals 15 residues. The DNA of the CDR3 is TGCGCCAGCAGCAGGGGGGGACAGCGTAACACTGAAGCTTTCTTT. The encoded protein is CASSRGGQRNTEAFF.

V gene TRBV28 combines with J gene TRBJ1-3; possible D gene TRBD1, 6 bases. Germline V gene lookup returns CDR1 MDHEN and CDR2 SYDVKM. Trimming stripped 6 bases from V and 3 bases from J, with 12 bases between. This CDR3 contains 14 residues. CDR3 DNA sequence: TGTGCCAGCAGACTCGGACAGCTTGGAAACACCATATATTTT. Its protein product is CASRLGQLGNTIYF.

This clone was found many times. The rearrangement uses TRBV7-3 and TRBJ2-3, with 9 bases aligning to TRBD1. CDR1 and CDR2 (germline): SGHTA, FQGTGA. The CDR3 covers 15 residues. V was clipped by 5 bases and J by 2 bases; unmatched bases: 5. CDR3 sequence (DNA): TGTGCCAGCAGCCCCGGACAGGGGAACACAGATACGCAGTATTTT. Protein: CASSPGQGNTDTQYF.

V is TRBV7-3 and J is TRBJ2-1; 13 bases map to TRBD2. After removal of 5 bases from V and 6 bases from J, the junction contained 4 bases not matched to a gene. This CDR3 has 15 residues. Germline CDR1 SGHTA, CDR2 FQGTGA. The CDR3 loop reads CASSPRTSGSNEQFF. As DNA, the CDR3 is TGTGCCAGCAGCCCAAGGACTAGCGGGAGCAATGAGCAGTTCTTC.

This sequence joins TRBV7-3 and TRBJ2-3, with TRBD2 matching over 8 bases. Germline V gene data show CDR1 as SGHTA and CDR2 as FQGTGA. With V trimmed by 5 bases and J by 0 bases, 7 bases remained unmatched. The CDR3 is made up of 16 amino acids. The CDR3 loop reads CASSGLTSGSTDTQYF. CDR3 nucleotides: TGTGCCAGCAGCGGGTTAACTAGCGGAAGCACAGATACGCAGTATTTT.

This chain joins TRBV6-5 and TRBJ2-1; 9 bases map to TRBD1. The CDR3 has 14 residues. Germline V gene lookup returns CDR1 MNHEY and CDR2 SVGAGI. The trim removed 0 bases at V and 10 bases at J, leaving 4 bases unmatched. The DNA for the CDR3 is TGTGCCAGCAGTTACTCACAGGGGGCGGGGGAGCAGTTCTTC. Its protein product is CASSYSQGAGEQFF.

The chain joins TRBV5-1 to TRBJ1-1; the D is unclear. Trimming pared 4 bases from V and 0 bases from J, leaving 10 bases between. CDR3 length: 14 amino acids. Germline lookup yields CDR1 SGHRS and CDR2 YFSETQ. CDR3 DNA: TGCGCCAGCAGCACCGGGAGCATGAACACTGAAGCTTTCTTT. It specifies CASSTGSMNTEAFF. The full variable domain, completed using reference TRBV5-1 and TRBJ1-1, is KAGVTQTPRYLIKTRGQQVTLSCSPISGHRSVSWYQQTPGQGLQFLFEYFSETQRNKGNFPGRFSGRQFSNSRSEMNVSTLELGDSALYLCASSTGSMNTEAFFGQGTRLTVV.

V is TRBV28 and J is TRBJ2-7; TRBD1 might be the D (6 bases). V was trimmed by 3 bases and J by 7 bases, leaving 19 bases between them. The CDR3 is 15 amino acids. Germline assignment: CDR1 MDHEN and CDR2 SYDVKM. CDR3 sequence (DNA): TGTGCCAGCAGTTTGGCCCTGACTACAAGGGGGGAGCAGTACTTC. This gives the protein CASSLALTTRGEQYF.

The V call is TRBV28, the J call TRBJ1-4, with TRBD1 matching 8 bases. The CDR3 consists of 15 residues. The germline V gene encodes CDR1 MDHEN and CDR2 SYDVKM. After removal of 5 bases from V and 7 bases from J, the junction contained 9 bases not matched to a gene. The CDR3 coding sequence is TGTGCCAGCAGTCAACGGACAGGGAAAATTGAAAAACTGTTTTTT. Residues: CASSQRTGKIEKLFF.

This chain connects TRBV27 to TRBJ1-1; D is possibly TRBD1 (6 bases). Germline V lookup: CDR1 MNHEY, CDR2 SMNVEV (reference sequence). Deletions cut 5 bases from V and 3 bases from J, with 19 bases between. The CDR3 consists of 16 residues. The DNA of the CDR3 is TGTGCCAGCAGTACAGTACAGGGTCGTCCGTACACTGAAGCTTTCTTT. Its protein product is CASSTVQGRPYTEAFF.